This T cell receptor beta chain emerged from a study of T-cell memory formation after mild COVID-19. Background on the study: For the most part, TCR clusters were specific to one donor. General study points: Clones shrinking between day 15 and 85 showed a balanced CD4/CD8 split, and those that grew later tilted toward CD4+.

MiXCR was run by TCRdb on the 5' RACE reads, yielding one entry per CDR3 protein. The sample yields some 190,000 distinct CDR3 sequences, 15% to 20% seen once. In its sample, this clonotype was seen a few times. Its antigen is still unknown. This CDR3 has 14 residues. The germline V and J ends were trimmed by 1 base and 5 bases, with 9 bases remaining between them. From germline, CDR1 is MNHNS and CDR2 SASEGT. This chain joins TRBV6-1 and TRBJ1-5, with D unclear. Sequencing was done on a sample of PBMCs or a T cell subset sorted from them (not recorded which). The sequence was obtained from an adult woman who had mild COVID-19 (a few samples of this study predate the infection). Cell type and time point are not known. The CDR3: CASSEGSRYQPQHF. As DNA, the CDR3 is TGTGCCAGCAGTGAAGGATCCAGGTATCAGCCCCAGCATTTT.